The TCR beta chain under discussion was sequenced for a study of T cells in Graves' hyperthyroidism and ophthalmopathy. Study-level findings and limits: Stable hyperthyroidism was told apart from ophthalmopathy by a model built on 13 V-J features. The model identified upcoming ophthalmopathy a median approximately seven months ahead of onset.

Amplified TCR beta CDR3 regions derived from RNA transcripts. HTBI primers were the set used in a first-round RT-PCR of the TCR CDR3. Via MiXCR, TCRdb re-called the multiplex PCR reads, giving one row per CDR3 protein. The data show roughly 580,000 distinct CDR3 sequences, 11% to 15% seen once. It was at first hyperthyroidism diagnosis, before any ophthalmopathy symptoms, that the blood sample was taken. A note on this clonotype: The antigen is not known.

The sequence was collected from a woman aged 30 to 39 with Graves' hyperthyroidism that later progressed to Graves' ophthalmopathy. The specimen sequenced was blood.

The CDR3 sequence: CSARDSGTGMNTIYF. CDR3 DNA sequence: TGCAGTGCTAGAGATTCGGGGACAGGGATGAACACCATATATTTT. V gene TRBV20-1 combines with J gene TRBJ1-3, with 9 bases identical to TRBD1. CDR3 length: 15 amino acids. Trimming at V came to 0 bases and at J to 7 bases, leaving 7 bases not matched to a gene. From germline, CDR1 is DFQATT and CDR2 SNEGSKA (reference sequence).